The source of this TCR beta chain is a study of cytomegalovirus exposure and HLA in healthy donors. Study findings and constraints: With later analysis, a missense DCLRE1C variant became linked to TCR beta V- and J-gene trimming.

This clone was recorded a few times. Antigen unknown. The PCR contained 60 Vbeta and 13 Jbeta primers. Here immunoSEQ multiplex PCR was the method, and the copy in TCRdb shows in-frame clones only, minus some. The repertoire holds about 80,000 clones, with approximately 67% as singletons. The receptor comes from a male donor in good health and CMV-seropositive. Sequencing was carried out using PBMCs.

The CDR3 reads CASSLLGTANTGELFF. The CDR3 nucleotides read TGTGCCAGCAGTTTATTAGGTACAGCCAACACCGGGGAGCTGTTTTTT. The chain uses TRBV27 and TRBJ2-2, with D unclear. The V gene's germline CDR1 is MNHEY and CDR2 SMNVEV (reference sequence). Trimming shortened V by 1 base and J by 2 bases, and 11 bases separated the two germline ends. CDR3 length: 16 residues.